The next 28 T cell receptor beta chains were all read from a single sample in a study of cytomegalovirus exposure and HLA in healthy donors. A multiplex PCR was run with 60 Vbeta primers and 13 Jbeta primers. This table comes from immunoSEQ multiplex PCR, and its TCRdb copy is limited to in-frame clones, with some not included. The sample includes approximately 180,000 clones, roughly 80% of them seen just once. Sequenced material: PBMCs. The source is a man aged 25-45 years in good health and CMV-seropositive.

The J gene is TRBJ2-7, the V gene TRBV19, with 8 bases fitting TRBD2. From germline, CDR1 is LNHDA and CDR2 SQIVND (reference sequence). V shed 3 bases, J shed 5 bases, and the junction held 9 bases outside the gene matches. There are 15 residues in the CDR3. CDR3: CASSIGGGSKDEQYF. The CDR3 coding sequence is TGTGCCAGTAGTATTGGCGGGGGGTCTAAAGACGAGCAGTACTTC.

The rearrangement links TRBV7-3 to TRBJ2-7; 7 bases match TRBD1. The CDR3 totals 15 residues. The V gene's germline CDR1 is SGHTA and CDR2 FQGTGA. The ends lost 2 bases at V and 5 bases at J; junction bases unmatched: 9. The CDR3 DNA reads as TGTGCCAGCAGCTTACGACAGGGCGTTTTGGACGAGCAGTACTTC. This encodes CASSLRQGVLDEQYF.

This chain uses TRBV29-1 with TRBJ1-2; 8 nucleotides agree with TRBD1. The CDR3 runs to 13 residues. The V gene end was trimmed by 2 bases and the J gene end by 7 bases; junction bases not matched to a gene: 6. In germline, CDR1 is SQVTM, CDR2 ANQGSEA. As DNA, the CDR3 is TGCAGCGTTGAAATGCGCAGGGGGCTTGGCTACACCTTC. It translates to CSVEMRRGLGYTF.

Only a few counts were recorded for this clone. This sequence joins TRBV2 and TRBJ2-7, with D unclear. Per the germline V gene, CDR1 is SNHLY and CDR2 is FYNNEI. The V end was cut by 6 bases, the J end by 6 bases, with 15 bases between. CDR3 size: 13 residues. The CDR3 DNA reads as TGTGCCAGCAGAGGAATGAGCGCCCCCGAGCAGTACTTC. It yields the protein CASRGMSAPEQYF.

This chain uses TRBV7-8 with TRBJ2-1; D call uncertain. Per the germline V gene, CDR1 is SGHVS and CDR2 is FQNEAQ. The CDR3 length is 12 residues. The ends were cut back, 1 base at V and 9 bases at J, with 7 bases in the middle. The CDR3 protein is CASSLDMSEQFF. CDR3 sequence (DNA): TGTGCCAGCAGCTTAGATATGAGTGAGCAGTTCTTC. Combining the CDR3 with reference TRBV7-8 and TRBJ2-1 gives the whole variable domain GAGVSQSPRYKVAKRGQDVALRCDPISGHVSLFWYQQALGQGPEFLTYFQNEAQLDKSGLPSDRFFAERPEGSVSTLKIQRTQQEDSAVYLCASSLDMSEQFFGPGTRLTVL.

V and J are TRBV25-1 and TRBJ2-7; D is unresolved. The germline V and J ends were trimmed by 7 bases and 7 bases, with 14 bases remaining between them. Germline CDR1 and CDR2: MGHDK and SYGVNS. The CDR3 has 12 amino acids. Here the CDR3 reads CASNGFGSEQYF. The CDR3 nucleotides are TGTGCCAGCAACGGATTCGGGTCGGAGCAGTACTTC.

The chain joins TRBV4-3 to TRBJ2-7, with D possibly matching TRBD1 (5 bases). Trimming took 6 bases from V and 0 from J, leaving 15 bases between them. The CDR3 covers 15 residues. The germline gives CDR1 LGHNA, CDR2 YSLEER. The CDR3 DNA follows: TGCGCCAGCAGTCCCGCCAGGGAACACTCCTACGAGCAGTACTTC. The encoded protein is CASSPAREHSYEQYF.

The chain is built from TRBV5-1 and TRBJ2-7; 10 nucleotides agree with TRBD2. Germline V gene data show CDR1 as SGHRS and CDR2 as YFSETQ. With 5 bases clipped from V and 6 bases from J, the junction kept 8 bases outside the gene matches. The CDR3 is made up of 14 amino acids. In DNA form, the CDR3 reads TGCGCCAGCAGTGGTGGGACTAGCGCAGCCGAGCAGTACTTC. This gives the protein CASSGGTSAAEQYF.

This chain connects TRBV19 to TRBJ1-1; 8 bases are shared with TRBD1. Trimming took 7 bases from V and 4 from J; bases not matched to a gene: 8. This CDR3 spans 14 amino acids. Germline CDR1 is LNHDA and CDR2 is SQIVND (reference sequence). Written as DNA, the CDR3 is TGTGCCAGTAATAATCAGGGGGCGCTCACTGAAGCTTTCTTT. Its translation is CASNNQGALTEAFF.

This CDR3 reads CASNPGGTATNEKLFF. The CDR3 coding sequence is TGTGCCAGCAACCCCGGGGGGACTGCAACTAATGAAAAACTGTTTTTT. This sequence joins TRBV9 and TRBJ1-4; possibly TRBD1 for D (5 bases). The CDR3 covers 16 residues. V lost 6 bases and J lost 0, with 15 bases in between. Germline-derived CDR1 and CDR2 are SGDLS and YYNGEE.

The chain joins TRBV19 to TRBJ2-5, with TRBD1 matching 10 bases. Per germline, CDR1 LNHDA and CDR2 SQIVND (reference sequence). The CDR3 is 15 residues long. Trimming at V came to 2 bases and at J to 4 bases, leaving 4 bases not matched to a gene. For the CDR3, the DNA is TGTGCCAGTAGTATATGGGACAGGGGTGGAGAGACCCAGTACTTC. Its translation is CASSIWDRGGETQYF.

The chain joins TRBV5-4 to TRBJ1-2; the D gene is possibly TRBD1 (5 bases). This CDR3 has 15 amino acids. The V end was cut by 0 bases, the J end by 4 bases, with 13 bases between. The germline CDR1 and CDR2 sequences are SGHNT and YYREEE (reference sequence). The DNA of the CDR3 is TGTGCCAGCAGCTTGGGAGGACAAAACTTCTATGGCTACACCTTC. Amino acids: CASSLGGQNFYGYTF.

The rearrangement joins TRBV10-1 to TRBJ2-3; TRBD2 agrees at 8 bases. Trimming at V came to 8 bases and at J to 2 bases, leaving 18 bases not matched to a gene. CDR1 and CDR2 (germline): WNHNN, SYGVQD (reference sequence). The CDR3 covers 18 residues. DNA of the CDR3: TGCGCCAGCTTCATGCGGGGGGTCGGGATCATACACACAGATACGCAGTATTTT. Its translation: CASFMRGVGIIHTDTQYF.

CDR3 loop: CASSVGLGASGTDTQYF. Written as DNA, the CDR3 is TGTGCCAGCAGCGTAGGTTTAGGGGCCTCAGGGACAGATACGCAGTATTTT. V gene TRBV9 combines with J gene TRBJ2-3; a possible D gene is TRBD1 (5 bases). From germline, CDR1 is SGDLS and CDR2 YYNGEE. This CDR3 spans 17 amino acids. V lost 0 bases and J lost 3, with 17 bases in between. Full variable domain (outside the CDR3, taken from reference TRBV9 and TRBJ2-3): DSGVTQTPKHLITATGQRVTLRCSPRSGDLSVYWYQQSLDQGLQFLIQYYNGEERAKGNILERFSAQQFPDLHSELNLSSLELGDSALYFCASSVGLGASGTDTQYFGPGTRLTVL.

A note on this clone: A read error may account for a junction end that differs from germline. The chain uses TRBV7-9 and TRBJ2-2, with D tentatively TRBD1 (6 bases). The CDR3 consists of 16 residues. Germline V gene sequence: CDR1 SEHNR, CDR2 FQNEAQ (reference sequence). CDR3 sequence reads: CSSRRSGTSNTGELFF. The CDR3 DNA reads TGTTCCAGCAGACGCTCCGGGACATCGAACACCGGGGAGCTGTTTTTT.

This chain uses TRBV5-6 with TRBJ2-2, with D hard to call. Germline V gene lookup returns CDR1 SGHDT and CDR2 YYEEEE. With 6 bases removed from V and 3 bases from J, the gap between germline ends came to 18 bases. The CDR3 runs to 16 residues. CDR3 residues: CASTRPSRRDTGELFF. Written as DNA, the CDR3 is TGTGCCAGCACCCGTCCCTCCCGACGGGACACCGGGGAGCTGTTTTTT.

The J gene is TRBJ1-1, the V gene TRBV7-2; D might be TRBD1 (5 bases). Trimming removed 5 bases from V and 5 bases from J, with 18 bases in between. Germline values: CDR1 SGHTA, CDR2 FQGNSA. The CDR3 consists of 15 residues. CDR3: CASSDLAEGRTEAFF. CDR3 bases: TGTGCCAGCAGCGACCTCGCGGAGGGGCGGACTGAAGCTTTCTTT.

The J gene is TRBJ1-1, the V gene TRBV27; no clear D gene. Trimming left V 4 bases short and J 1 base short, with 10 bases between. Germline CDR1 reads MNHEY; CDR2 reads SMNVEV (reference sequence). The CDR3 loop spans 14 amino acids. This CDR3 is CASSWGGRNTEAFF. The CDR3, as DNA: TGTGCCAGCAGTTGGGGAGGGCGGAACACTGAAGCTTTCTTT.

The rearrangement joins TRBV6-1 to TRBJ2-5, with TRBD2 matching 9 bases. J was trimmed by 4 bases and V by 6 bases; bases with no gene match: 9. The CDR3 has 15 amino acids. The germline V gene has CDR1 MNHNS and CDR2 SASEGT. The CDR3 here is CASRSLAGSGETQYF. The CDR3 DNA sequence: TGTGCCAGCAGATCCCTAGCGGGATCAGGAGAGACCCAGTACTTC.

The V gene is TRBV5-1, the J gene TRBJ1-6; 9 bases line up with TRBD1. The CDR3 sequence is 14 residues long. V trimming: 3 bases; J trimming: 9 bases; junction bases outside the gene matches: 4. Looked up from germline, CDR1 is SGHRS and CDR2 is YFSETQ. Here the CDR3 reads CASSWGQGSSPLHF. The CDR3 DNA reads as TGCGCCAGCAGCTGGGGACAGGGTAGTTCACCCCTCCACTTT.

This clone was counted a single time. The chain uses TRBV5-1 and TRBJ2-1; TRBD2 matches 9 bases. The length of the CDR3 is 15 residues. Germline assignment: CDR1 SGHRS and CDR2 YFSETQ. Trimming removed 0 bases from V and 4 bases from J; junction bases left unmatched: 2. For the CDR3, the DNA is TGCGCCAGCAGCTTGGAGGCGGGAGGGTACAATGAGCAGTTCTTC. Amino acids: CASSLEAGGYNEQFF.

Of note for this clone: Other DNA variants within this sample encode the same CDR3. The chain uses TRBV6-5 and TRBJ1-2, with 7 bases fitting TRBD1. The CDR3 is made up of 12 amino acids. The germline V gene encodes CDR1 MNHEY and CDR2 SVGAGI. The V gene end was trimmed by 8 bases and the J gene end by 4 bases; junction bases not matched to a gene: 4. In DNA, the CDR3 is TGTGCCAGCCACAGGGACAGCTATGGCTACACCTTC. It translates to CASHRDSYGYTF.

The rearrangement joins TRBV19 to TRBJ2-7, with 7 bases fitting TRBD1. The CDR3 contains 14 residues. With V trimmed by 5 bases and J by 0 bases, 4 bases remained unmatched. Germline CDR1 reads LNHDA; CDR2 reads SQIVND (reference sequence). The CDR3 reads CASSPRDSSYEQYF. The CDR3 nucleotides are TGTGCCAGTAGTCCACGGGACAGCTCCTACGAGCAGTACTTC.

This clone was seen just once. As DNA, the CDR3 is TGTGCCAGCAGCTTAGCCCTTGGTCCTGGCGGTCAAGAGACCCAGTACTTC. As protein: CASSLALGPGGQETQYF. The chain is built from TRBV11-3 and TRBJ2-5, with no clear D. Germline V gene lookup returns CDR1 SGHNT and CDR2 YENEEA. There are 17 residues in the CDR3. The V end was cut by 1 base, the J end by 2 bases, with 17 bases between.

V gene TRBV21-1 combines with J gene TRBJ1-5. TRBV21-1 is recorded as a pseudogene. The CDR3 covers 19 residues. CDR3: CASSSHSHSGRNSNQPQHF. The DNA of the CDR3 is TGTGCCAGCAGCTCTCACTCGCATAGCGGACGGAATAGCAATCAGCCCCAGCATTTT.

V and J are TRBV11-2 and TRBJ2-5, with 13 bases that match TRBD2. Per the germline V gene, CDR1 is SGHAT and CDR2 is FQNNGV. Trimming at V came to 5 bases and at J to 5 bases, leaving 5 bases not matched to a gene. This CDR3 has 15 residues. The CDR3 here is CASSPTSGRTETQYF. In nucleotides, the CDR3 is TGTGCCAGCAGCCCGACTAGCGGGAGGACCGAGACCCAGTACTTC.

In this sample, this clone turned up a few times. The chain recombines TRBV19 with TRBJ1-2; D perhaps matches TRBD1 (6 bases). The CDR3 runs to 14 residues. With 4 bases removed from V and 4 bases from J, the gap between germline ends came to 13 bases. Germline V gene lookup returns CDR1 LNHDA and CDR2 SQIVND (reference sequence). The CDR3 DNA reads TGTGCCAGTAGTACAGGGGACGCCTTCTATGGCTACACCTTC. Translation: CASSTGDAFYGYTF.

The chain links TRBV2 to TRBJ1-1; 10 bases line up with TRBD1. Losses at the gene ends were 6 bases for V and 0 bases for J; bases not matched to a gene: 4. The CDR3 is 15 residues long. The germline V gene has CDR1 SNHLY and CDR2 FYNNEI. The CDR3 loop reads CASRGTGAMNTEAFF. CDR3 in DNA: TGTGCCAGCAGGGGGACAGGGGCCATGAACACTGAAGCTTTCTTT.